This TCR beta chain originates from a study of OX40 agonist ivuxolimab in advanced cancers. Study-level information: A partial response was reached by three patients: one with hepatocellular carcinoma and two with cutaneous melanoma.

Here immunoSEQ multiplex PCR was the method, and the copy in TCRdb shows in-frame clones only, minus some. The sample lists more than 20,000 clones; approximately 87% were seen once. Notes on the study in general: Certain nonresponding patients likewise had low normalized T-cell clonal expansion.

About this clone itself: Its antigen is still unknown.

There are 12 residues in the CDR3. CDR1 and CDR2 from the germline V gene are SGDLS and YYNGEE. The V end lost 4 bases, the J end lost 7 bases, and 12 bases lay between the germline ends. The sample consisted of CD4+ or CD8+ T cells sorted from blood, taken in a trial of the OX40 agonist ivuxolimab. The chain links TRBV9 to TRBJ2-7; TRBD2 is a possible D gene (5 bases). This sequence was found in an adult with an advanced solid tumor such as melanoma, head and neck, liver or kidney cancer. As DNA, the CDR3 is TGTGCCAGCAGCCCGGCGGGCAGAGAGCAGTACTTC. Protein sequence: CASSPAGREQYF.